A single sample is the source of the 11 T cell receptor beta chains below, sequenced in a study of T cell changes during pregnancy in multiple sclerosis. The method was immunoSEQ multiplex PCR; TCRdb's version includes in-frame clones alone and lacks a portion of them. The profile shows about 67,000 clones, about 88% of them singletons. Material: peripheral blood, obtained in the first trimester of pregnancy. The receptor set was obtained from a female donor with multiple sclerosis, enrolled in a pregnancy study.

The rearrangement links TRBV6-1 to TRBJ1-2; D is unclear. The V end was cut by 4 bases, the J end by 3 bases, with 6 bases between. The CDR3 is 12 residues long. CDR1 is MNHNS and CDR2 is SASEGT in the germline V gene. The CDR3 loop reads CASSAGDYGYTF. The CDR3 bases are TGTGCCAGCAGTGCCGGGGACTATGGCTACACCTTC.

The V gene is TRBV2, the J gene TRBJ1-1, with TRBD1 matching 7 bases. The CDR3 sequence is 15 residues long. Germline CDR1 SNHLY, CDR2 FYNNEI. The J segment lost 1 base and the V segment lost 6 bases, leaving 8 bases of the junction unmatched. CDR3: CASSSDRAENTEAFF. The CDR3 region has the DNA TGTGCCAGCAGCTCCGACAGGGCCGAGAACACTGAAGCTTTCTTT.

The chain employs TRBV9 and TRBJ1-2; D unresolved. V shed 3 bases and J shed 3 bases, with 9 bases lying between them. The CDR3 has 13 amino acids. Germline-derived CDR1 and CDR2 are SGDLS and YYNGEE. In DNA form, the CDR3 reads TGTGCCAGCAGCGCAAATTTTGACTATGGCTACACCTTC. This codes for CASSANFDYGYTF.

The V and J genes are TRBV9 and TRBJ1-2; the D is unclear. The CDR3 runs 12 residues. The V gene's germline CDR1 is SGDLS and CDR2 YYNGEE. The ends were cut back, 0 bases at V and 8 bases at J, with 8 bases in the middle. CDR3 coding DNA: TGTGCCAGCAGCGTAGGTTTGTCGGGCTACACCTTC. Translation: CASSVGLSGYTF.

The V gene is TRBV7-2, the J gene TRBJ1-4; D gene ambiguous. The germline CDR1 and CDR2 sequences are SGHTA and FQGNSA. The germline V and J ends were trimmed by 1 base and 0 bases, with 12 bases remaining between them. The CDR3 has 17 residues. As DNA, the CDR3 is TGTGCCAGCAGCTTAGTTAACAGCTTTGCAACTAATGAAAAACTGTTTTTT. It codes for CASSLVNSFATNEKLFF.

V is TRBV5-6 and J is TRBJ2-5; D might be TRBD2 (6 bases). Germline lookup yields CDR1 SGHDT and CDR2 YYEEEE. This CDR3 spans 16 amino acids. The V and J ends lost 3 bases and 0 bases respectively, with 15 bases between them. Here the CDR3 reads CASSWGVLANQETQYF. CDR3 nucleotides: TGTGCCAGCAGCTGGGGGGTGCTAGCGAACCAAGAGACCCAGTACTTC.

V usage is TRBV2 and J usage is TRBJ2-5; TRBD1 agrees at 9 bases. J gave up 5 bases and V 7 bases, and 8 bases lay outside the gene matches. CDR1 and CDR2 (germline): SNHLY, FYNNEI. CDR3 length: 14 residues. The chain's CDR3 is CASTMGQGYETQYF. CDR3 bases: TGTGCCAGCACCATGGGACAGGGATATGAGACCCAGTACTTC. Together with reference TRBV2 and TRBJ2-5, the CDR3 gives the full variable domain: EPEVTQTPSHQVTQMGQEVILRCVPISNHLYFYWYRQILGQKVEFLVSFYNNEISEKSEIFDDQFSVERPDGSNFTLKIRSTKLEDSAMYFCASTMGQGYETQYFGPGTRLLVL.

This clone has only one observation. The chain carries TRBV10-3 and TRBJ2-1, with D hard to call. V was trimmed by 4 bases and J by 0 bases, leaving 7 bases between them. CDR1 and CDR2 from the germline V gene are ENHRY and SYGVKD. CDR3 length equals 14 residues. The CDR3, as DNA: TGTGCCATCAGTGGAACCAGCTCCTACAATGAGCAGTTCTTC. Residues: CAISGTSSYNEQFF.

The gene calls are TRBV4-1 and TRBJ1-2; TRBD1 might be the D (6 bases). The ends were cut back, 5 bases at V and 0 bases at J, with 16 bases in the middle. Germline V gene sequence: CDR1 MGHRA, CDR2 YSYEKL. CDR3 length: 16 amino acids. For the CDR3, the DNA is TGCGCCAGCAGCAATAAACTGGACAGAACTAACTATGGCTACACCTTC. Its protein product is CASSNKLDRTNYGYTF.

This clone was detected once. The rearrangement uses TRBV6-1 and TRBJ2-1; possible D gene TRBD2, 5 bases. The CDR3 length is 15 residues. Germline V lookup: CDR1 MNHNS, CDR2 SASEGT. Between the trimmed V and J ends, which lost 7 bases and 7 bases, there was a span of 20 bases. The CDR3 here is CASTLEVALLNEQFF. CDR3 nucleotide sequence: TGTGCCAGCACCTTGGAGGTAGCCCTGTTAAATGAGCAGTTCTTC.

The chain combines TRBV18 with TRBJ1-1; 11 bases agree with TRBD1. The V segment lost 4 bases and the J segment 5 bases; nucleotides outside the gene matches: 3. CDR1 is KGHSH, CDR2 LQKENI, per germline. The CDR3 sequence is 14 residues long. This CDR3 reads CASSLGQGATEAFF. Written as DNA, the CDR3 is TGTGCCAGCTCACTCGGACAGGGGGCGACTGAAGCTTTCTTT.